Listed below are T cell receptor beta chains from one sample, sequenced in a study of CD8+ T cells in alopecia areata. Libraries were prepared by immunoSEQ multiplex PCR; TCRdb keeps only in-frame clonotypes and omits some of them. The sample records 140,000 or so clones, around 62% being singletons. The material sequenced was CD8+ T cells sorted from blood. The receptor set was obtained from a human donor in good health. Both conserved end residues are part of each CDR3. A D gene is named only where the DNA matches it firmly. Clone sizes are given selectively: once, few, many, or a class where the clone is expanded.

TGTGCCAGCAGTTTATACGTCGGGAGTGGAGATGAGCAGTTCTTC	CASSLYVGSGDEQFF	-	-	TRBV27	TRBJ2-1
TGCGCCAGCAGCCCCACAGGAAATGAGCAGTTCTTC	CASSPTGNEQFF	-	-	TRBV4-1	TRBJ2-1
TGCGCCAGCAGCTTCCTAGGGGTGACCCAGTACTTC	CASSFLGVTQYF	-	-	TRBV5-1	TRBJ2-5
TGCAGCGTTGTAGGCACTGAGCAGTTCTTC	CSVVGTEQFF	few	-	TRBV29-1	TRBJ2-1
TGTGCCAGCAGCGTAAGTAGTGAGCAGTTCTTC	CASSVSSEQFF	-	-	TRBV9	TRBJ2-1
TGTGCCACCCTTTACGGAGAGCAGTACTTC	CATLYGEQYF	-	-	TRBV28	TRBJ2-7
TGCAGCGTTGGTCTAGGAGCGGGCAATCAGCCCCAGCATTTT	CSVGLGAGNQPQHF	-	-	TRBV29-1	TRBJ1-5
TGTGCTTCGACCGGGGACAGGGAATTCTATGGCTACACCTTC	CASTGDREFYGYTF	-	TRBD1	TRBV7-9	TRBJ1-2
TGTGCCAGCAGCGGAAGGACAGGGAGCACTGAAGCTTTCTTT	CASSGRTGSTEAFF	few	TRBD1	TRBV9	TRBJ1-1
TGTGCCAGCAGTTCTTTTAAGGGGGGCACTGAAGCTTTCTTT	CASSSFKGGTEAFF	-	-	TRBV7-6	TRBJ1-1
TGTGCCAGCAGCTTAGGCGGTGGCCAGCCCCAGCATTTT	CASSLGGGQPQHF	-	-	TRBV13	TRBJ1-5
TGTGCCAGCAGCTTGGCCCTAAACATTCAGTACTTC	CASSLALNIQYF	-	-	TRBV5-6	TRBJ2-4
TGTGCCAGCAGCTTTACTGGAGGGGCCAACGTCCTGACTTTC	CASSFTGGANVLTF	-	-	TRBV6-5	TRBJ2-6
TGCAGCGTTGAAGAGTCCGGAAGGGGCGACGAGCAGTACTTC	CSVEESGRGDEQYF	few	-	TRBV29-1	TRBJ2-7
TGTGCCAGCAGCGTACGCCAGGACTCCTACGAGCAGTACTTC	CASSVRQDSYEQYF	-	-	TRBV9	TRBJ2-7
TGTGCCAGCGGAGGGCAAACCCAGTACTTC	CASGGQTQYF	-	-	TRBV27	TRBJ2-5
TGTGCCAGCAGTTACGGGACTGAAGCTTTCTTT	CASSYGTEAFF	few	-	TRBV6-6	TRBJ1-1
TGTGCCAGCAGCGGTTCAGGACTAGCGGGAGCTGGGGCCAACGTCCTGACTTTC	CASSGSGLAGAGANVLTF	-	TRBD2	TRBV9	TRBJ2-6
TGTGCTAGTGCCCCCGGGGGGGCCCAAGAGACCCAGTACTTC	CASAPGGAQETQYF	-	TRBD2	TRBV12-5	TRBJ2-5
TGTGCCAGCAGCATGACAGTCCAAGAGACCCAGTACTTC	CASSMTVQETQYF	-	-	TRBV13	TRBJ2-5
TGCAGCGTTGAAGATATGGCTGAAGCTTTCTTT	CSVEDMAEAFF	-	-	TRBV29-1	TRBJ1-1
TGTGCCAGCAGTTACTCGCAGGGGGAGACCCAGTACTTC	CASSYSQGETQYF	-	-	TRBV6-5	TRBJ2-5
TGTGCCAGCAGCTCCCGGAACGCACTAGCGACCGAGCAGTACTTC	CASSSRNALATEQYF	few	TRBD2	TRBV7-9	TRBJ2-7
TGCGCCAGCAGCCAAGATACCGGGAGGAACACTGAAGCTTTCTTT	CASSQDTGRNTEAFF	-	-	TRBV4-1	TRBJ1-1
TGCGCCAGCAAGGACCCGTACACTGAAGCTTTCTTT	CASKDPYTEAFF	few	-	TRBV5-1	TRBJ1-1
TGTGCCAGCAGTGAGGACCCACGGTGGAGGCCCCAGCATTTT	CASSEDPRWRPQHF	many	-	TRBV27	TRBJ1-5
TGTGCCAGCAGTAAGGAGATCGGGAAAGAGACCCAGTACTTC	CASSKEIGKETQYF	-	-	TRBV2	TRBJ2-5
TGTGCTAGCAGCTTAAACAGGATTGAGACCCAGTACTTC	CASSLNRIETQYF	once	-	TRBV7-7	TRBJ2-5
TGTGCCAGCTACCGAGACAGGGAGATCCCGAACACCGGGGAGCTGTTTTTT	CASYRDREIPNTGELFF	-	TRBD1	TRBV18	TRBJ2-2
TGTGCCAGCAGTCTGGACCTCTACGAGCAGTACTTC	CASSLDLYEQYF	-	-	TRBV7-9	TRBJ2-7
TGTGCCAGCAGCTCTAGCGGGGGGAAGGACTACGAGCAGTACTTC	CASSSSGGKDYEQYF	-	TRBD2	TRBV7-9	TRBJ2-7
TGTGCCAGCAGCGGTGGACAGGGCTACTATGGCTACACCTTC	CASSGGQGYYGYTF	-	TRBD1	TRBV5-4	TRBJ1-2
TGTGCCAGCAGCTTCACCGCCGGGGTAGCTTTCTTT	CASSFTAGVAFF	-	-	TRBV11-2	TRBJ1-1
TGTGCCAGCAGCGTAGATTCGAAGACCCAGTACTTC	CASSVDSKTQYF	few	-	TRBV9	TRBJ2-5
TGTGCCAGCAGTTACTCGAACGAGCAGTACTTC	CASSYSNEQYF	-	-	TRBV6-6	TRBJ2-7
TGCGCCAGCAGCCAAGATCGGCACGGCATGGAGACCCAGTACTTC	CASSQDRHGMETQYF	few	-	TRBV4-1	TRBJ2-5
TGTGCCAGCAGCGTAGGGCCGGCCCTCTCCTACGAGCAGTACTTC	CASSVGPALSYEQYF	-	-	TRBV9	TRBJ2-7
TGTGCCAGCAGCAAGACAGGGTCTGGCTACACCTTC	CASSKTGSGYTF	few	TRBD1	TRBV9	TRBJ1-2
TGTGCCAGCAGCTTGGTGGCAGGGGCCGGGGAGCTGTTTTTT	CASSLVAGAGELFF	-	-	TRBV7-2	TRBJ2-2
TGTGCCAGCTCACCTCCAGGGGGCTCTACCTACACCGGGGAGCTGTTTTTT	CASSPPGGSTYTGELFF	-	TRBD1	TRBV18	TRBJ2-2
TGTGCCAGCACGACGATTCAGGGGGTTGAAGCTTTCTTT	CASTTIQGVEAFF	-	TRBD1	TRBV28	TRBJ1-1
TGTGCCAGCAGCCCCTGGTCGGTTGTAGGCGGCTTAAACATTCAGTACTTC	CASSPWSVVGGLNIQYF	-	-	TRBV27	TRBJ2-4
TGCAGCGTTGAAGCCGGGACCCAGTACTTC	CSVEAGTQYF	-	-	TRBV29-1	TRBJ2-5
TGTGCCAGCGACCCGATGGGAAATCAGCCCCAGCATTTT	CASDPMGNQPQHF	-	-	TRBV2	TRBJ1-5
TGCAGCGTCATGGACAGATCCACTAACTATGGCTACACCTTC	CSVMDRSTNYGYTF	-	-	TRBV29-1	TRBJ1-2
TGTGCCAGTAGTATCAAGCGGCGAACGGATGAGCAGTTCTTC	CASSIKRRTDEQFF	-	-	TRBV19	TRBJ2-1
TGCGCCAGCAGCCGCATTCTCGCAACTAATGAAAAACTGTTTTTT	CASSRILATNEKLFF	few	-	TRBV4-1	TRBJ1-4
TGCGCCAGCAGCCAAGTACAGGGTTACCAAGAGACCCAGTACTTC	CASSQVQGYQETQYF	-	-	TRBV4-1	TRBJ2-5
TGTGCCAGCAAACTCGACCCGGCGGGAGAGACCCAGTACTTC	CASKLDPAGETQYF	few	-	TRBV2	TRBJ2-5
TGTGCCAGCAGTTACGCACAGGGCCCCTACGAGCAGTACTTC	CASSYAQGPYEQYF	-	-	TRBV6-5	TRBJ2-7
TGTGCCAGCAGCGGGAGGGCAGACCTCACAGATACGCAGTATTTT	CASSGRADLTDTQYF	few	TRBD2	TRBV5-4	TRBJ2-3
TGTGCCAGCAGTTACTCGCCAAGCTCCTACGAGCAGTACTTC	CASSYSPSSYEQYF	-	-	TRBV6-5	TRBJ2-7
TGTGCCAGCAGCTTAATGGTGGGCCAAGAGACCCAGTACTTC	CASSLMVGQETQYF	-	-	TRBV11-2	TRBJ2-5
TGTGCCAGCAGCCAGATTAGCGGAGCCTCCTACGAGCAGTACTTC	CASSQISGASYEQYF	-	-	TRBV4-2	TRBJ2-7
TGCAGCGTTGAAGATCTTAAGGGCAGAAACCAAGAGACCCAGTACTTC	CSVEDLKGRNQETQYF	few	-	TRBV29-1	TRBJ2-5